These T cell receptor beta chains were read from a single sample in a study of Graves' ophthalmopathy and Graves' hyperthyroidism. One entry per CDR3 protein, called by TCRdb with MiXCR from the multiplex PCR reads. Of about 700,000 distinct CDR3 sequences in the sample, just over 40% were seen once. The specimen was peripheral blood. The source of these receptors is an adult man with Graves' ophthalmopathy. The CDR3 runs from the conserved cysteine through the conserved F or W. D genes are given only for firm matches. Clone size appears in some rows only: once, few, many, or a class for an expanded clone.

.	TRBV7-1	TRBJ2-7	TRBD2	CASSQGASGSLHEQYF	TGTGCCAGCAGCCAGGGGGCTAGCGGGAGTTTGCACGAGCAGTACTTC
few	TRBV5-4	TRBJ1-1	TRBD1	CASSPQKTGWNTEAFF	TGTGCCAGCAGCCCCCAAAAGACAGGGTGGAACACTGAAGCTTTCTTT
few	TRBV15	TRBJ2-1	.	CATGGGYNEQFF	TGTGCCACCGGTGGGGGCTACAATGAGCAGTTCTTC
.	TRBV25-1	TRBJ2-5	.	CASSLLGSVKTQYF	TGTGCCAGCAGTTTATTAGGGTCAGTAAAGACCCAGTACTTC
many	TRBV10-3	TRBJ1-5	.	CAISGEEIGQPQHF	TGTGCCATCAGTGGCGAAGAAATAGGTCAGCCCCAGCATTTT
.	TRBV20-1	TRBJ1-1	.	CSARDYNRERNTEAFF	TGCAGTGCTAGAGATTATAACAGGGAGAGGAACACTGAAGCTTTCTTT
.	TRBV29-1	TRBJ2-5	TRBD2	CSLAGLAGQETQYF	TGCAGCTTGGCCGGGCTAGCGGGCCAAGAGACCCAGTACTTC
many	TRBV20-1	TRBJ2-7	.	CSALGSYEQYF	TGCAGTGCTCTCGGTTCCTACGAGCAGTACTTC
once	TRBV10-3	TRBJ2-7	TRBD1	CAISEQGAYEQYF	TGTGCCATCAGTGAACAGGGGGCATACGAGCAGTACTTC
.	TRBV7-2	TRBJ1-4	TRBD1	CASRGQGHTEKLFF	TGTGCCAGCAGGGGACAGGGGCACACTGAAAAACTGTTTTTT
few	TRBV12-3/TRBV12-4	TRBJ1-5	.	CASSRTPGRRLLGGNQPQHF	TGTGCCAGCAGTCGAACTCCGGGACGGAGGCTTCTTGGGGGCAATCAGCCCCAGCATTTT